Each of the 20 T cell receptor beta chains below was sequenced from the same sample in a study of cytomegalovirus exposure and HLA in healthy donors. The PCR ran on 60 Vbeta and 13 Jbeta primers. Clones were sequenced by immunoSEQ multiplex PCR, and TCRdb holds only the in-frame ones, with some missing. This table holds roughly 300,000 clones, about nine tenths found once. The sequencing input was PBMCs. These receptors were collected from a man in his forties in good health and CMV-seropositive.

The chain is built from TRBV27 and TRBJ1-2; the D gene is possibly TRBD1 (5 bases). Per germline, CDR1 MNHEY and CDR2 SMNVEV (reference sequence). There are 15 residues in the CDR3. Trimming shortened V by 6 bases and J by 0 bases, and 14 bases separated the two germline ends. CDR3 sequence (DNA): TGTGCCAGCAGCCCCATAGGGGCACCTAACTATGGCTACACCTTC. Translation gives CASSPIGAPNYGYTF.

Only one count was recorded for this clone. The chain uses TRBV30 and TRBJ1-5; D call uncertain. V was trimmed by 7 bases and J by 2 bases, leaving 15 bases between them. Looked up from germline, CDR1 is GTSNPN and CDR2 is SVGIG (reference sequence). The CDR3 has 14 residues. CDR3 nucleotide sequence: TGTGCCTACCAGGAGGGTTATGGCAATCAGCCCCAGCATTTT. Protein: CAYQEGYGNQPQHF.

The J gene is TRBJ2-3, the V gene TRBV28, with a possible D match to TRBD2 (5 bases). The ends were cut back, 5 bases at V and 6 bases at J, with 18 bases in the middle. This CDR3 is 15 amino acids long. CDR1 and CDR2 from the germline V gene are MDHEN and SYDVKM. The CDR3 region is CASSPVPHPGDTQYF. Here the CDR3 DNA reads TGTGCCAGCAGTCCGGTCCCGCACCCGGGGGATACGCAGTATTTT.

The chain uses TRBV7-2 and TRBJ2-5, with a tentative D call TRBD2 (6 bases). The V end was cut by 1 base, the J end by 5 bases, with 17 bases between. Germline loops: CDR1 SGHTA, CDR2 FQGNSA. CDR3 size: 16 residues. For the CDR3, the DNA is TGTGCCAGCAGCTTAGTATGGGGCGGTCGGGGGGAGACCCAGTACTTC. Encoded protein: CASSLVWGGRGETQYF.

This clone was picked up one time. The rearrangement uses TRBV19 and TRBJ2-3; 8 bases match TRBD2. This CDR3 contains 15 residues. Germline loops: CDR1 LNHDA, CDR2 SQIVND (reference sequence). The trim removed 4 bases at V and 6 bases at J, leaving 9 bases unmatched. The CDR3 reads CASSTNGRAPDTQYF. Here the CDR3 DNA reads TGTGCCAGTAGTACTAACGGGAGGGCGCCGGATACGCAGTATTTT.

This clone was detected once. The chain couples TRBV29-1 to TRBJ1-5; D is ambiguous. The CDR3 runs 13 residues. From germline, CDR1 is SQVTM and CDR2 ANQGSEA. The V gene lost 3 bases and the J gene lost 6 bases, with 12 bases spanning the gap. The CDR3 nucleotides read TGCAGCGTTGAGACCGGGGTTGGTCAGCCCCAGCATTTT. This gives the protein CSVETGVGQPQHF.

The chain joins TRBV28 to TRBJ2-7; D perhaps matches TRBD2 (6 bases). V was pared by 6 bases and J by 2 bases, with 17 bases between. Germline values: CDR1 MDHEN, CDR2 SYDVKM. CDR3 length: 15 amino acids. The CDR3 loop is CASRMGGRQTYEQYF. The CDR3 coding sequence is TGTGCCAGCAGAATGGGGGGACGGCAAACCTACGAGCAGTACTTC.

The chain employs TRBV21-1 and TRBJ2-5; no check of the table's D call, TRBD1, against the DNA was made. TRBV21-1 is reported as a pseudogene. CDR3 length: 19 amino acids. This CDR3 is CASTKGGKLRDRARFSPHF. In DNA form, the CDR3 reads TGTGCCAGCACCAAAGGAGGGAAGTTACGTGACAGGGCCCGTTTCTCACCCCACTTC.

CDR3 sequence (DNA): TGCGCCAGCAGCTTGGAAGTCGCTATCAGCACAGATACGCAGTATTTT. Protein sequence: CASSLEVAISTDTQYF. This chain uses TRBV5-1 with TRBJ2-3, with unresolved D. The V end lost 0 bases, the J end lost 0 bases, and 11 bases lay between the germline ends. CDR3 length equals 16 residues. Germline CDR1 is SGHRS and CDR2 is YFSETQ.

The gene calls are TRBV28 and TRBJ1-5; 10 nucleotides align to TRBD1. Germline CDR1 and CDR2: MDHEN and SYDVKM. The CDR3 loop spans 14 amino acids. The V gene end was trimmed by 8 bases and the J gene end by 6 bases; junction bases not matched to a gene: 7. The CDR3 here is CASRDRGGFQPQHF. The CDR3 bases are TGTGCCAGCCGGGACAGGGGAGGTTTTCAGCCCCAGCATTTT.

The chain employs TRBV9 and TRBJ2-7; D is unresolved. The CDR3 sequence is 16 residues long. CDR1 is SGDLS and CDR2 is YYNGEE in the germline V gene. The V gene lost 4 bases and the J gene lost 2 bases, with 19 bases spanning the gap. CDR3 nucleotides: TGTGCCAGCAGCTCCTCACCGGGTGCATTGACCTACGAGCAGTACTTC. It specifies CASSSSPGALTYEQYF. Full variable domain (missing parts from reference TRBV9 and TRBJ2-7): DSGVTQTPKHLITATGQRVTLRCSPRSGDLSVYWYQQSLDQGLQFLIQYYNGEERAKGNILERFSAQQFPDLHSELNLSSLELGDSALYFCASSSSPGALTYEQYFGPGTRLTVT.

The chain uses TRBV7-9 and TRBJ2-1; perhaps TRBD2 as D (5 bases). Per germline, CDR1 SEHNR and CDR2 FQNEAQ (reference sequence). The CDR3 loop spans 18 amino acids. V was pared by 2 bases and J by 1 base, with 18 bases between. The CDR3 region is CASSLWPGAVGSYNEQFF. As DNA, the CDR3 is TGTGCCAGCAGCTTATGGCCCGGAGCGGTAGGGTCCTACAATGAGCAGTTCTTC.

This chain links TRBV6-5 with TRBJ2-7; 8 nucleotides agree with TRBD2. Germline V gene data show CDR1 as MNHEY and CDR2 as SVGAGI. This CDR3 comprises 14 residues. V lost 1 base and J lost 6; bases outside the gene matches: 5. The CDR3 protein is CASSYLSGSAEQYF. In nucleotides, the CDR3 is TGTGCCAGCAGTTACTTGAGCGGGAGCGCCGAGCAGTACTTC.

The rearrangement links TRBV4-1 to TRBJ2-7, with 11 nucleotides matching TRBD1. This CDR3 has 14 amino acids. V lost 4 bases and J lost 6; bases outside the gene matches: 5. Germline CDR1 and CDR2: MGHRA and YSYEKL. The CDR3 DNA reads TGCGCCAGCAGCCGAGGACAGGGGGCGGCCGAGCAGTACTTC. Protein: CASSRGQGAAEQYF.

J is TRBJ1-1 and V is TRBV7-6; D unclear. The germline CDR1 and CDR2 sequences are SGHVS and FNYEAQ. The ends were cut back, 4 bases at V and 1 base at J, with 10 bases in the middle. This CDR3 region has 14 residues. CDR3 DNA sequence: TGTGCCAGCAGCTCCTCGGTAACGAACACTGAAGCTTTCTTT. It translates to CASSSSVTNTEAFF.

The chain uses TRBV7-8 and TRBJ1-5; the D is unclear. Germline CDR1 SGHVS, CDR2 FQNEAQ. Trimming removed 3 bases from V and 3 bases from J, with 12 bases in between. CDR3 length equals 15 residues. CDR3 bases: TGTGCCAGCAGCTTGATAGCCCATCTCAATCAGCCCCAGCATTTT. Translation gives CASSLIAHLNQPQHF.

The rearrangement joins TRBV28 to TRBJ2-3; D uncertain. Germline assignment: CDR1 MDHEN and CDR2 SYDVKM. V was clipped by 2 bases and J by 1 base, with 10 bases between them. There are 15 residues in the CDR3. The CDR3 sequence is CASSLPGSRTDTQYF. The CDR3 region has the DNA TGTGCCAGCAGTTTACCGGGTAGTCGCACAGATACGCAGTATTTT.

This chain joins TRBV4-1 and TRBJ1-1; D might be TRBD1 (5 bases). The CDR3 sequence is 14 residues long. V was clipped by 3 bases and J by 4 bases, with 12 bases between them. Germline values: CDR1 MGHRA, CDR2 YSYEKL. CDR3 DNA: TGCGCCAGCAGCCAGGGACTGGGCAGCACTGAAGCTTTCTTT. It encodes CASSQGLGSTEAFF.

This sequence joins TRBV28 and TRBJ1-2; no definite D call. CDR3 length: 16 residues. Germline values: CDR1 MDHEN, CDR2 SYDVKM. Trimming took off 0 bases at V and 4 bases at J, with 15 bases between the two ends. CDR3 sequence reads: CASSLWLQREPYGYTF. The CDR3 DNA is TGTGCCAGCAGTTTATGGCTTCAAAGGGAGCCCTATGGCTACACCTTC.

DNA of the CDR3: TGTGCCAGCAGCTTAGGTAGCGGGATTCGTACCGGGGAGCTGTTTTTT. Translation: CASSLGSGIRTGELFF. J is TRBJ2-2 and V is TRBV7-3; 8 nucleotides match TRBD2. The ends lost 2 bases at V and 5 bases at J; junction bases unmatched: 7. Germline-derived CDR1 and CDR2 are SGHTA and FQGTGA. The CDR3 consists of 16 residues.